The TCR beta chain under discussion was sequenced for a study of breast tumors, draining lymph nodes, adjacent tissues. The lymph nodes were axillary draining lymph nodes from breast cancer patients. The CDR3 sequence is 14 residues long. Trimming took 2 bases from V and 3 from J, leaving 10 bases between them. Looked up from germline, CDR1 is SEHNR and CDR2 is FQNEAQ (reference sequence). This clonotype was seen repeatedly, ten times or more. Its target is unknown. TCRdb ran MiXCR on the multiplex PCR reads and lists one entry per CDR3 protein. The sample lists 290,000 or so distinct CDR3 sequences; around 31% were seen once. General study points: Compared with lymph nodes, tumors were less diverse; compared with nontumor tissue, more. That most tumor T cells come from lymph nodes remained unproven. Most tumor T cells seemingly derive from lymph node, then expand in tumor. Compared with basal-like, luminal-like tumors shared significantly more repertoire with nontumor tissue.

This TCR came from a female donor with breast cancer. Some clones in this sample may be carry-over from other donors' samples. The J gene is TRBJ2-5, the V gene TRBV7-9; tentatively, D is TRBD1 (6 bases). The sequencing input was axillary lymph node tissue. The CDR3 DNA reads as TGTGCCAGCAGCTTAAGTGGGACAAAAGAGACCCAGTACTTC. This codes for CASSLSGTKETQYF.